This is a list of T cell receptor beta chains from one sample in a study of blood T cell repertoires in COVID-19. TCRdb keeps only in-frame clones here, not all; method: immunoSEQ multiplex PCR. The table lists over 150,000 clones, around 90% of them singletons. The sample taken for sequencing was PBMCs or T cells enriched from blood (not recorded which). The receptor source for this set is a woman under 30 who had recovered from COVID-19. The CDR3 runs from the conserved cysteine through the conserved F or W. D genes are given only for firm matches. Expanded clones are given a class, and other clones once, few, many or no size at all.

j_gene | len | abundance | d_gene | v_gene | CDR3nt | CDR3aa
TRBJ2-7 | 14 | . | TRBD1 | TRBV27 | TGTGCCAGCAGTTTGGGACAGACCTTCTACGAGCAGTACTTC | CASSLGQTFYEQYF
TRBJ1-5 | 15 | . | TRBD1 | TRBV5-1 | TGCGCCAGCAGCGTAGACAGGGGGCGAGGGCAGCCCCAGCATTTT | CASSVDRGRGQPQHF
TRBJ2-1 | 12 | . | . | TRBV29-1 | TGCAGCGTTGTATTAGGGGACAATGAGCAGTTCTTC | CSVVLGDNEQFF
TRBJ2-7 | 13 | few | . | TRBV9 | TGTGCCAGCAGCGTAGGCGGCTCCTACGAGCAGTACTTC | CASSVGGSYEQYF
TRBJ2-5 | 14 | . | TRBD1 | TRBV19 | TGTGCCAGTAGGCCGGGACAGGGGCAAGAGACCCAGTACTTC | CASRPGQGQETQYF
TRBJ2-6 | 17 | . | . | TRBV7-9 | TGTGCCAGCAGCTTTCCCACACAGAGCTCTGGGGCCAACGTCCTGACTTTC | CASSFPTQSSGANVLTF
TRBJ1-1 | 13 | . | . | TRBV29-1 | TGCAGCGCTCAGGGGAGAGCAGTTCAGGTAGCTTTCTTT | CSAQGRAVQVAFF
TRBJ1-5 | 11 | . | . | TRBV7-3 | TGTGCCAGCAGCCCTGATCAGCCCCAGCATTTT | CASSPDQPQHF
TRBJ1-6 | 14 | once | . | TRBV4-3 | TGCGCCAGCAGCCAGACAGTGGGTAATTCACCCCTCCACTTT | CASSQTVGNSPLHF
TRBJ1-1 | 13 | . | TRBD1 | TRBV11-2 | TGTGCCAGCAGCCCGGACAGGGTTCGGGAAGCTTTCTTT | CASSPDRVREAFF
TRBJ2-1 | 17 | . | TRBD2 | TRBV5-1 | TGCGCCAGCAGCCCCCTTAATTCTGCGGGGGTTTACAATGAGCAGTTCTTC | CASSPLNSAGVYNEQFF
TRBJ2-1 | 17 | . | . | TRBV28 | TGTGCCAGCAGTTCCCCGCTGGAGACAGGAATAGCCTATGAGCAGTTCTTC | CASSSPLETGIAYEQFF
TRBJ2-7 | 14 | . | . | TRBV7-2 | TGTGCCAGCAGTTCAAGGGGACAAGCCTACGAGCAGTACTTC | CASSSRGQAYEQYF
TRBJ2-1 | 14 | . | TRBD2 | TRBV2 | TGTGCCAGCAACAACGGGAGGGGTTACAATGAGCAGTTCTTC | CASNNGRGYNEQFF
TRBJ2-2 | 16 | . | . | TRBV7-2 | TGTGCCAGCAGCTTAGATGGGGGGACGGGCACCGGGGAGCTGTTTTTT | CASSLDGGTGTGELFF
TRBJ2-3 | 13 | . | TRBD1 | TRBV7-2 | TGTGCCAGCAGCTGGTCAGGGGGCGATACGCAGTATTTT | CASSWSGGDTQYF
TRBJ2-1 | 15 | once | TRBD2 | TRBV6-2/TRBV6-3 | TGTGCCAGCAGTGGTCTAGGCGGGGGGCTAAATGAGCAGTTCTTC | CASSGLGGGLNEQFF
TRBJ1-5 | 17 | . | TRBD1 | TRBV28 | TGTGCCAGCAGTTTGCTCCGGGACAGTTATAGCAATCAGCCCCAGCATTTT | CASSLLRDSYSNQPQHF
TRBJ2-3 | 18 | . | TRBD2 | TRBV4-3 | TGCGCCAGCAGCCAAGAGGGTCTGGTAGCGGGGGGGGCAGATACGCAGTATTTT | CASSQEGLVAGGADTQYF
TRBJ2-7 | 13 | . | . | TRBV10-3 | TGTGCCATCAGTGAAATGAGCTCCTACGAGCAGTACTTC | CAISEMSSYEQYF
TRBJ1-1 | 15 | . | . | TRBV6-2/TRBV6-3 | TGTGCCAGCAGTTACTTACTCCTCTTGAACACTGAAGCTTTCTTT | CASSYLLLLNTEAFF
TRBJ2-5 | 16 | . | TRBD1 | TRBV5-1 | TGCGCCAGCAGCTTGGTGTCAGGGGGCAATGGGGAGACCCAGTACTTC | CASSLVSGGNGETQYF
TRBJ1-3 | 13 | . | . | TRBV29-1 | TGCAGCGTTCCTTTGGACAGTGGAAACACCATATATTTT | CSVPLDSGNTIYF
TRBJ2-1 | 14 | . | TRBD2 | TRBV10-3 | TGTGCCATCAGTAGCGGGGGAGTTTTAGATGAGCAGTTCTTC | CAISSGGVLDEQFF
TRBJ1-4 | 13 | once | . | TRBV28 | TGTGCCAGCATCCCTAGTGTCGGGGAGAAACTGTTTTTT | CASIPSVGEKLFF
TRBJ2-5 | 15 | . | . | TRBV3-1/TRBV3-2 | TGTGCCAGCAGCCAAGTATCAGGAATCCAAGAGACCCAGTACTTC | CASSQVSGIQETQYF
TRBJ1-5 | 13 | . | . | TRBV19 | TGTGCCAGTAGTCAGGGTATTGGGCAGCCCCAGCATTTT | CASSQGIGQPQHF